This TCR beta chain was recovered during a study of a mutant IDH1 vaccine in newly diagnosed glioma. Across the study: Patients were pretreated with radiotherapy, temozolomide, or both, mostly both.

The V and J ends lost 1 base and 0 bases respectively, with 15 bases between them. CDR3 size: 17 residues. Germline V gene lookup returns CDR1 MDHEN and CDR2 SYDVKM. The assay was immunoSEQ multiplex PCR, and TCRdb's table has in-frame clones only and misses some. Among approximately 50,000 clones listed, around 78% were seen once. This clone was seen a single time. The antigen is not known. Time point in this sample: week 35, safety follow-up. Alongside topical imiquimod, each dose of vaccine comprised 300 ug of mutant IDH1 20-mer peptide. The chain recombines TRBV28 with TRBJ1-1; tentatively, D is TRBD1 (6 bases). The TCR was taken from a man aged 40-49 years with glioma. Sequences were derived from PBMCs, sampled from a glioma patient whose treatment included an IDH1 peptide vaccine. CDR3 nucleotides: TGTGCCAGCAGTTTATTAAGGACAGTCAATATGAACACTGAAGCTTTCTTT. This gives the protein CASSLLRTVNMNTEAFF.